These T cell receptor beta chains were read from a single sample in a study of T cell repertoires in cytomegalovirus infection. Their recognized antigens are unknown. TCRdb reprocessed the reads with MiXCR, giving one entry per CDR3 protein. The repertoire holds some 500,000 distinct CDR3 sequences, roughly 34% seen once, with roughly a sixth in the top ten. This specimen consisted of cultured PBMCs, obtained from culture after CMV antigen stimulation. These receptors came from a human donor in good health (CMV status not recorded). Some clones in this sample may be carry-over from other donors' samples. The CDR3 runs from the conserved cysteine through the conserved F or W. A D gene is named only where the DNA matches it firmly. Part of the rows lack a size; the others show once, few, many or a class for expanded clones.

d_gene: .; abundance: many; j_gene: TRBJ2-5; v_gene: TRBV7-2; CDR3nt: TGTGCCAGCAGCTTAGATGGGCCCCAAGAGACCCAGTACTTC; CDR3aa: CASSLDGPQETQYF
d_gene: TRBD2; abundance: few; j_gene: TRBJ2-1; v_gene: TRBV20-1; CDR3nt: TGCAGTGCTAGAGCCTTAGCGGGAGTCTACAATGAGCAGTTCTTC; CDR3aa: CSARALAGVYNEQFF
d_gene: .; abundance: many; j_gene: TRBJ2-7; v_gene: TRBV7-9; CDR3nt: TGTGCCAGCAGCGCCGGCTCCTACGAGCAGTACTTC; CDR3aa: CASSAGSYEQYF
d_gene: TRBD2; abundance: few; j_gene: TRBJ2-7; v_gene: TRBV6-5; CDR3nt: TGTGCCAGCAGTTACTCTCGAGGGAGGGCCTTCTACGAGCAGTACTTC; CDR3aa: CASSYSRGRAFYEQYF
d_gene: .; abundance: many; j_gene: TRBJ2-5; v_gene: TRBV4-1; CDR3nt: TGCGCCAGCAGCCAAGCCCAGGGGGGACAAGGCTGGGAGACCCAGTACTTC; CDR3aa: CASSQAQGGQGWETQYF
d_gene: TRBD2; abundance: .; j_gene: TRBJ2-1; v_gene: TRBV18; CDR3nt: TGTGCCAGCTCACTTACGGGGAGGGGATACAATGAGCAGTTCTTC; CDR3aa: CASSLTGRGYNEQFF
d_gene: TRBD2; abundance: few; j_gene: TRBJ2-1; v_gene: TRBV19; CDR3nt: TGTGCCAGTAGTATAGGCCTTTTACTAGCGGATAACAATGAGCAGTTCTTC; CDR3aa: CASSIGLLLADNNEQFF
d_gene: TRBD1; abundance: .; j_gene: TRBJ1-2; v_gene: TRBV12-3/TRBV12-4; CDR3nt: TGTGCCAGCAGAGAACCGGGACAGGGGGTTCCCCCAGATGGCTACACCTTC; CDR3aa: CASREPGQGVPPDGYTF
d_gene: .; abundance: few; j_gene: TRBJ2-1; v_gene: TRBV6-1; CDR3nt: TGTGCCAGCAGTTATGGGACCCAGGAGCAGTTCTTC; CDR3aa: CASSYGTQEQFF
d_gene: .; abundance: many; j_gene: TRBJ1-4; v_gene: TRBV7-2; CDR3nt: TGTGCCAGCAGCCCCAGACAGCTTCCCCTCGCAACTAATGAAAAACTGTTTTTT; CDR3aa: CASSPRQLPLATNEKLFF
d_gene: TRBD2; abundance: .; j_gene: TRBJ2-1; v_gene: TRBV12-3/TRBV12-4; CDR3nt: TGTGCCAGCACCCAAGGGACTAGCGGATCCTATTGGAATGAGCAGTTCTTC; CDR3aa: CASTQGTSGSYWNEQFF
d_gene: TRBD2; abundance: once; j_gene: TRBJ2-1; v_gene: TRBV7-8; CDR3nt: TGTGCCAGCAGCGCCCCGGGACTAGCAAACAATGAGCAGTTCTTC; CDR3aa: CASSAPGLANNEQFF
d_gene: TRBD1; abundance: few; j_gene: TRBJ2-3; v_gene: TRBV7-9; CDR3nt: TGTGCCAGCAGCCCCTACAGTCTTAGACAGGGGCACCCAGATACGCAGTATTTT; CDR3aa: CASSPYSLRQGHPDTQYF
d_gene: TRBD2; abundance: few; j_gene: TRBJ2-2; v_gene: TRBV19; CDR3nt: TGTGCCAGTAGTATAGGGACTAGCGGGATTTCAGGGGAGCTGTTTTTT; CDR3aa: CASSIGTSGISGELFF
d_gene: .; abundance: .; j_gene: TRBJ2-1; v_gene: TRBV5-1; CDR3nt: TGCGCCAGCAGCTTGTGGAGGGTCGATGAGCAGTTCTTC; CDR3aa: CASSLWRVDEQFF
d_gene: .; abundance: .; j_gene: TRBJ1-5; v_gene: TRBV24-1; CDR3nt: TGTGCCACCAGTGATTTGTCGTACAGGGAAGTTAATCAGCCCCAGCATTTT; CDR3aa: CATSDLSYREVNQPQHF
d_gene: .; abundance: few; j_gene: TRBJ1-5; v_gene: TRBV7-4; CDR3nt: TGTGCCAGCAGCTTAGACTCTAGGGGTCAGCCCCAGCATTTT; CDR3aa: CASSLDSRGQPQHF
d_gene: TRBD1; abundance: .; j_gene: TRBJ2-2; v_gene: TRBV19; CDR3nt: TGTGCCAGTAGTATGGGACAGCGCACCGGGGAGCTGTTTTTT; CDR3aa: CASSMGQRTGELFF
d_gene: TRBD1; abundance: .; j_gene: TRBJ1-4; v_gene: TRBV10-3; CDR3nt: TGTGCCATTAGACAGGGGTCTAATGAAAAACTGTTTTTT; CDR3aa: CAIRQGSNEKLFF
d_gene: .; abundance: .; j_gene: TRBJ2-7; v_gene: TRBV10-3; CDR3nt: TGTGCCATCAGTGAGTCGGGTTCGGCAGGCGGTACCTACGAGCAGTACTTC; CDR3aa: CAISESGSAGGTYEQYF
d_gene: .; abundance: few; j_gene: TRBJ2-4; v_gene: TRBV6-6; CDR3nt: TGTGCCAGCAGTTCCCCACTCGCCACTAGAAGAGACATTCAGTACTTC; CDR3aa: CASSSPLATRRDIQYF
d_gene: .; abundance: .; j_gene: TRBJ1-2; v_gene: TRBV19; CDR3nt: TGTGCCAGTAGTGGGGTATCAGGCTACACCTTC; CDR3aa: CASSGVSGYTF
d_gene: TRBD1; abundance: .; j_gene: TRBJ2-3; v_gene: TRBV5-6; CDR3nt: TGTGCCAGCAGCAGCGGACAGGGGTCTCTATTTCTCTCTAGCACAGATACGCAGTATTTT; CDR3aa: CASSSGQGSLFLSSTDTQYF
d_gene: .; abundance: few; j_gene: TRBJ1-1; v_gene: TRBV28; CDR3nt: TGTGCCAGCAGTTCTGGACTGAAGAACACTGAAGCTTTCTTT; CDR3aa: CASSSGLKNTEAFF
d_gene: TRBD1; abundance: .; j_gene: TRBJ1-2; v_gene: TRBV3-1; CDR3nt: TGTGCCAGCAGCTCGGGACAGGGATTTAACTATGGCTACACCTTC; CDR3aa: CASSSGQGFNYGYTF
d_gene: TRBD1; abundance: few; j_gene: TRBJ2-2; v_gene: TRBV2; CDR3nt: TGTGCCAGCAGTGGGGACAGGGGTAACACCGGGGAGCTGTTTTTT; CDR3aa: CASSGDRGNTGELFF
d_gene: TRBD2; abundance: few; j_gene: TRBJ2-7; v_gene: TRBV6-2/TRBV6-3; CDR3nt: TGTGCCAGCAGTTACCCCTCAGGGCTAGCGGGAACCGTTTCGTCCTACGAGCAGTACTTC; CDR3aa: CASSYPSGLAGTVSSYEQYF
d_gene: .; abundance: .; j_gene: TRBJ2-5; v_gene: TRBV27; CDR3nt: TGTGCCAGTCGACACCGGGCCTATGCGAGCCAGGGAGAGACCCAGTACTTC; CDR3aa: CASRHRAYASQGETQYF
d_gene: TRBD2; abundance: .; j_gene: TRBJ2-2; v_gene: TRBV7-3; CDR3nt: TGTGCCAGCAGCTTAATATCCGCGACTAGCGGGAGAGTTCGAACCGGGGAGCTGTTTTTT; CDR3aa: CASSLISATSGRVRTGELFF
d_gene: .; abundance: medium-sized; j_gene: TRBJ1-1; v_gene: TRBV7-8; CDR3nt: TGTGCCAGCAGCCCCTGGATCAATCGGTACGCTGAAGCTTTCTTT; CDR3aa: CASSPWINRYAEAFF